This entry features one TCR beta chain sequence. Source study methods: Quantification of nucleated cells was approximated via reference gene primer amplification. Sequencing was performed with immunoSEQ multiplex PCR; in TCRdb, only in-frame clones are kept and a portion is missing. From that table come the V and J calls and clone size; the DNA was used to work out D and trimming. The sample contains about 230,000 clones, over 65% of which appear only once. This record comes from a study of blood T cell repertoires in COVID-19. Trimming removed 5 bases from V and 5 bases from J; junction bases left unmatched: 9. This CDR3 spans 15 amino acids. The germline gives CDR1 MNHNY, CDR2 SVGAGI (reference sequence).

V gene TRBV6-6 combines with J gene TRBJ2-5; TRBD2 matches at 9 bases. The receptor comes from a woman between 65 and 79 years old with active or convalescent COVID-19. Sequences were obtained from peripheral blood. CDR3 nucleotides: TGTGCCAGCAGTGAGAGCGGGGGGCGTTCGGAGACCCAGTACTTC. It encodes CASSESGGRSETQYF.